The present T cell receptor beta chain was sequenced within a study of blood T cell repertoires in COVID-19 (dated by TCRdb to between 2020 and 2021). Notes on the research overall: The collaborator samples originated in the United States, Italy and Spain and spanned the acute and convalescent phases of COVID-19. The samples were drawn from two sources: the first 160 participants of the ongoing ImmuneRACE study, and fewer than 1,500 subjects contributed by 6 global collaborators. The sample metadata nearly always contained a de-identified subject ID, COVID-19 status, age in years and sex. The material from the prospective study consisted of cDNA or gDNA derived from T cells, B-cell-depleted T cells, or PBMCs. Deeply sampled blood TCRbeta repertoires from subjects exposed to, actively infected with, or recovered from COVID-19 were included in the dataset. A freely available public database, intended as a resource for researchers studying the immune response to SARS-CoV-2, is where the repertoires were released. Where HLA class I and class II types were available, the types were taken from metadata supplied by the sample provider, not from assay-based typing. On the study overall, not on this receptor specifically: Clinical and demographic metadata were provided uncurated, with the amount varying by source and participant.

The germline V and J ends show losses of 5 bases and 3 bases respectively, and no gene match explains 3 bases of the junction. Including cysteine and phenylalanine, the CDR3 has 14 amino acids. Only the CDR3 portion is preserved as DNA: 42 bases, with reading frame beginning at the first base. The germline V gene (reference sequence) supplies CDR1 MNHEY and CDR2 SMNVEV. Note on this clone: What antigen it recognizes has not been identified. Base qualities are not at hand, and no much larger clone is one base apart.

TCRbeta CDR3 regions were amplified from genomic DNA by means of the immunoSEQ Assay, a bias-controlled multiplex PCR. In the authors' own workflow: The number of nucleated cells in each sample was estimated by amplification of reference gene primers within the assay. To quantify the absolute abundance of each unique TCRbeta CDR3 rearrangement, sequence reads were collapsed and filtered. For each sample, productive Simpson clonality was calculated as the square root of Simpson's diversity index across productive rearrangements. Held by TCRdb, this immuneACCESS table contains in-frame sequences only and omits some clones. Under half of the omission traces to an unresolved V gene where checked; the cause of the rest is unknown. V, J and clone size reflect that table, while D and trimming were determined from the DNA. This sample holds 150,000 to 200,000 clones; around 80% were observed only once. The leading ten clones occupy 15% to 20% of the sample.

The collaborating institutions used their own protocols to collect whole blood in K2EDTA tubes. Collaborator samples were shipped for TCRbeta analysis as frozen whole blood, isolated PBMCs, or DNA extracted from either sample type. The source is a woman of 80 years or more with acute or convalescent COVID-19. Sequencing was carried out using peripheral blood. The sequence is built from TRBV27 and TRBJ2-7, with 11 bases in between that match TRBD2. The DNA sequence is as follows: TGTGCCAGCAGTACCGGGACTAGCGGCTACGAGCAGTACTTC. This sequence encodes CASSTGTSGYEQYF.